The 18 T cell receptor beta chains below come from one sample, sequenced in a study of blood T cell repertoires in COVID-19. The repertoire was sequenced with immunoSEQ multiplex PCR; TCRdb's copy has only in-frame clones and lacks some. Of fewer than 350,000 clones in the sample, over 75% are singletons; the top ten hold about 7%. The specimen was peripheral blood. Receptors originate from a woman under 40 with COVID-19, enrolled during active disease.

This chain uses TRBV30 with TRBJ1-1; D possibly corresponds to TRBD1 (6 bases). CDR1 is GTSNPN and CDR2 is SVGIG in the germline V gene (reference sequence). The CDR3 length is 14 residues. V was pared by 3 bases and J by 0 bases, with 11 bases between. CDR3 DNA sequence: TGTGCCTGGAGGGGGGACACTCTGAACACTGAAGCTTTCTTT. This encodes CAWRGDTLNTEAFF.

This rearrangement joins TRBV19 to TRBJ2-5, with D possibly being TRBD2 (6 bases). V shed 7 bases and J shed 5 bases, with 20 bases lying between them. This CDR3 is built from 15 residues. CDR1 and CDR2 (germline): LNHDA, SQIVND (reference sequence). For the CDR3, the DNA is TGTGCCAGTACCATATCGGCGGGGCCCTTGGAGACCCAGTACTTC. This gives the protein CASTISAGPLETQYF.

The CDR3 here is CASSLLASDTQYF. For the CDR3, the DNA is TGTGCCAGCAGCTTGCTAGCGTCAGATACGCAGTATTTT. J is TRBJ2-3 and V is TRBV5-6; weak D call: TRBD2 (6 bases). This CDR3 contains 13 residues. V was pared by 1 base and J by 4 bases, with 7 bases between. Germline CDR1 and CDR2: SGHDT and YYEEEE.

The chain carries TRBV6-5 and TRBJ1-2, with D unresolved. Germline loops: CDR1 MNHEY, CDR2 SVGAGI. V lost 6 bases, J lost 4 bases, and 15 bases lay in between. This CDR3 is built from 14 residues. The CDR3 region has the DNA TGTGCCAGCAGAACCGGACTTGAATCCTATGGCTACACCTTC. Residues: CASRTGLESYGYTF.

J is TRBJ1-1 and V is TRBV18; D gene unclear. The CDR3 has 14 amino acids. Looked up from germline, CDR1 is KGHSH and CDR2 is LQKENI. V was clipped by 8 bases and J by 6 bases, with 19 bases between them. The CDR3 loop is CASVTTIRTAEAFF. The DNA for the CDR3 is TGTGCCAGCGTCACCACGATCCGTACAGCTGAAGCTTTCTTT.

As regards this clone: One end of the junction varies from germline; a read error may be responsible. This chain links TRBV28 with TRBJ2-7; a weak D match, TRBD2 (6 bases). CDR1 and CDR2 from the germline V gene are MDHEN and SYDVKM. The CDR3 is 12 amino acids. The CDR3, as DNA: TGTGCCAGCAGTTTAGGAGGGGTCGCAGATGCCTTC. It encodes CASSLGGVADAF.

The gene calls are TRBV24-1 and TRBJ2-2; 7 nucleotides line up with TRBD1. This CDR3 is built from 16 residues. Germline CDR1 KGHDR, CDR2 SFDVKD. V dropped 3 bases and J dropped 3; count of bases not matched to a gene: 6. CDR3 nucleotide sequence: TGTGCCACCAGTGATCTGACAGGGTGGCACACCGGGGAGCTGTTTTTT. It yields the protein CATSDLTGWHTGELFF.

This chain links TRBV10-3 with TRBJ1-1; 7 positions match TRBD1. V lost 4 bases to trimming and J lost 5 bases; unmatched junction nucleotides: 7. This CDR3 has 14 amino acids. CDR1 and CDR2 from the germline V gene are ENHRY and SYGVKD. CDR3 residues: CAISGQGLATEAFF. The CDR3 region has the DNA TGTGCCATCAGTGGACAGGGTTTGGCGACTGAAGCTTTCTTT.

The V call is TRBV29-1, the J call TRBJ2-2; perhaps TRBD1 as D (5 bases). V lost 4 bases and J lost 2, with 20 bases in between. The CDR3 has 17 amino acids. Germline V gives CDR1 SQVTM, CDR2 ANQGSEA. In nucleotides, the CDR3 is TGCAGCGTTGTCGGGTGGGGCTCGGGCTTAAACACCGGGGAGCTGTTTTTT. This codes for CSVVGWGSGLNTGELFF.

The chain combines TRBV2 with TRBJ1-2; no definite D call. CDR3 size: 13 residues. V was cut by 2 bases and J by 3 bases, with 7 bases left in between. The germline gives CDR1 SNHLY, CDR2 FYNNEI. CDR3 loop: CASSEKRDYGYTF. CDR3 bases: TGTGCCAGCAGTGAAAAGAGGGACTATGGCTACACCTTC. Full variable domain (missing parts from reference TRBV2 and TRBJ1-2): EPEVTQTPSHQVTQMGQEVILRCVPISNHLYFYWYRQILGQKVEFLVSFYNNEISEKSEIFDDQFSVERPDGSNFTLKIRSTKLEDSAMYFCASSEKRDYGYTFGSGTRLTVV.

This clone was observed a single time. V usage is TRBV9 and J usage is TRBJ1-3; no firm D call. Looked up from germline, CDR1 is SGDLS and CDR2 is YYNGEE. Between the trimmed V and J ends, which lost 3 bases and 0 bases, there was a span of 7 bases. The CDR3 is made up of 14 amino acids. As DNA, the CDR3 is TGTGCCAGCAGCGGAGGGATCTCTGGAAACACCATATATTTT. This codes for CASSGGISGNTIYF. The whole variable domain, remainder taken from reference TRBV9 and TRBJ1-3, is DSGVTQTPKHLITATGQRVTLRCSPRSGDLSVYWYQQSLDQGLQFLIQYYNGEERAKGNILERFSAQQFPDLHSELNLSSLELGDSALYFCASSGGISGNTIYFGEGSWLTVV.

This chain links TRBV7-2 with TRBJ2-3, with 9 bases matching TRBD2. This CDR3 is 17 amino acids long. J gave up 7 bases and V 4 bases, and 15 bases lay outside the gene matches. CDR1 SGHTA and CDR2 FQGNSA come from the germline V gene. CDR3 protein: CASSSHRGRGGANTQYF. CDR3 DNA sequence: TGTGCCAGCAGCTCACACCGCGGGAGGGGGGGGGCGAATACGCAGTATTTT.

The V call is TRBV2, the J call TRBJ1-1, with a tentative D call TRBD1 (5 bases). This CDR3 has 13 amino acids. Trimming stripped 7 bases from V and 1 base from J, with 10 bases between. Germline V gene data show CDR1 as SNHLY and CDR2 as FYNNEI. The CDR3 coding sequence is TGTGCCAGCACCATTCAGGGGAACACTGAAGCTTTCTTT. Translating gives CASTIQGNTEAFF.

In DNA form, the CDR3 reads TGCGCCAGCAGCCCAGGGGGCCATGGCTACACCTTC. As protein: CASSPGGHGYTF. V gene TRBV5-1 combines with J gene TRBJ1-2; 8 nucleotides match TRBD1. V gave up 4 bases and J gave up 6 bases; unmatched junction bases: 2. The length of the CDR3 is 12 residues. Per the germline V gene, CDR1 is SGHRS and CDR2 is YFSETQ.

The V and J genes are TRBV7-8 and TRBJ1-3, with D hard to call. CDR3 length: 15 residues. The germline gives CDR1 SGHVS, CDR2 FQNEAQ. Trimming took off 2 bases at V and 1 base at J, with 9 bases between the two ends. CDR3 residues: CASSLKGGSGNTIYF. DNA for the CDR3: TGTGCCAGCAGCTTAAAAGGAGGATCTGGAAACACCATATATTTT.

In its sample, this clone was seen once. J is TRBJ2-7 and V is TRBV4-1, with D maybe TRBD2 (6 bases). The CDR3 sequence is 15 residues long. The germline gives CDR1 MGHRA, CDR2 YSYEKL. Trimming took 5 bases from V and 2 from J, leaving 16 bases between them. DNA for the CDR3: TGCGCCAGCAGCAAGTCCCCTAGCGAAACCTACGAGCAGTACTTC. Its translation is CASSKSPSETYEQYF.

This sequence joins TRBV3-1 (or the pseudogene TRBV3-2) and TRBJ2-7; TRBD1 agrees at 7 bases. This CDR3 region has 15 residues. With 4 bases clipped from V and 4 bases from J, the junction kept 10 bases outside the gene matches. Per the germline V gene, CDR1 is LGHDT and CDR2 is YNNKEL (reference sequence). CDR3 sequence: CASSPGGKTAYEQYF. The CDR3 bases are TGTGCCAGCAGCCCAGGGGGTAAAACAGCTTACGAGCAGTACTTC.

For the CDR3, the DNA is TGTGCCTGGACCGCCGGGGACACCATATATTTT. It codes for CAWTAGDTIYF. V is TRBV30 and J is TRBJ1-3; D is unresolved. V was clipped by 4 bases and J by 8 bases, with 9 bases between them. The length of the CDR3 is 11 residues. Germline values: CDR1 GTSNPN, CDR2 SVGIG (reference sequence).